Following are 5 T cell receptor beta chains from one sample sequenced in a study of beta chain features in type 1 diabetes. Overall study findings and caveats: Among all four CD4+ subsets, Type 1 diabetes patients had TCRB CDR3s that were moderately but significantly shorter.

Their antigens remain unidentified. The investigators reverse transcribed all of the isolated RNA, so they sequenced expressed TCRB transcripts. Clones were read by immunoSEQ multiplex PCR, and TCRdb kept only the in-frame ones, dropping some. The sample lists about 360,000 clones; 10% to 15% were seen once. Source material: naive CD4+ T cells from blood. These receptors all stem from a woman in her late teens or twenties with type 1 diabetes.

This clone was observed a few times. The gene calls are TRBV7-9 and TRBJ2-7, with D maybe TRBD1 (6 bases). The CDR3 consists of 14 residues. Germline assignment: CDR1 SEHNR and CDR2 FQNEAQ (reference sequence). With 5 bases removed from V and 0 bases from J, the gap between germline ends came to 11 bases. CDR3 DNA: TGTGCCAGCAGCCCTACAGGGAGCTCCTACGAGCAGTACTTC. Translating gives CASSPTGSSYEQYF. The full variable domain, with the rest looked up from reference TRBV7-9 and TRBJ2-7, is DTGVSQNPRHKITKRGQNVTFRCDPISEHNRLYWYRQTLGQGPEFLTYFQNEAQLEKSRLLSDRFSAERPKGSFSTLEIQRTEQGDSAMYLCASSPTGSSYEQYFGPGTRLTVT.

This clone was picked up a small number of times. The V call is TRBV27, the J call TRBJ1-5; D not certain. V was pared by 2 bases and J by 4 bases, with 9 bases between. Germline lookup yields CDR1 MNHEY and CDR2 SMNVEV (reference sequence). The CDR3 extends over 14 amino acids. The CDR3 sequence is CASSLLGTNQPQHF. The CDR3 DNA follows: TGTGCCAGCAGTTTACTGGGCACTAATCAGCCCCAGCATTTT.

The CDR3 loop reads CASSLGDRAIKNIQYF. The DNA of the CDR3 is TGCGCCAGCAGCTTGGGTGACAGGGCGATCAAAAACATTCAGTACTTC. The chain combines TRBV5-1 with TRBJ2-4; TRBD1 aligns across 7 bases. The junction had 6 bases not matched to a gene; V was cut back by 0 bases and J by 3 bases. This CDR3 comprises 16 residues. CDR1 and CDR2 from the germline V gene are SGHRS and YFSETQ.

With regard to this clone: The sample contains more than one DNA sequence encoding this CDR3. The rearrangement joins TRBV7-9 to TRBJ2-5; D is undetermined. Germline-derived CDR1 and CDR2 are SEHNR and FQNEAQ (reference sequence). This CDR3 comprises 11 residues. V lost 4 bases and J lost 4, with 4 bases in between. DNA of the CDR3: TGTGCCAGCAGCTCCCGAGAGACCCAGTACTTC. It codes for CASSSRETQYF.

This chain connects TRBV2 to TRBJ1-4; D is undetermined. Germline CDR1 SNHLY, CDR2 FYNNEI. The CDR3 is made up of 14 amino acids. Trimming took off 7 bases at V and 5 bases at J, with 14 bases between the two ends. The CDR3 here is CASKERQINEKLFF. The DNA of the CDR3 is TGTGCCAGCAAAGAGAGGCAGATAAATGAAAAACTGTTTTTT.